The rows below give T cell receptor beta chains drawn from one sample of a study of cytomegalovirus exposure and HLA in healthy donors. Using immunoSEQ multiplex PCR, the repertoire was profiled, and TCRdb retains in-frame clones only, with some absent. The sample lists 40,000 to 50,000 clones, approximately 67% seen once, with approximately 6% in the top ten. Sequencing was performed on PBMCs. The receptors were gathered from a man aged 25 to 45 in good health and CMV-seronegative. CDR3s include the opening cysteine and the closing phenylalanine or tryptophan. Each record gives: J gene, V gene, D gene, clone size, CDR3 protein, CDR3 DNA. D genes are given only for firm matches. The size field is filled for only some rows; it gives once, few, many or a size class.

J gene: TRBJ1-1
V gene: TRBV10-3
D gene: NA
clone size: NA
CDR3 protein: CAISGYVGNVNTEAFF
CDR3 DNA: TGTGCCATCAGTGGATATGTCGGGAACGTTAACACTGAAGCTTTCTTT

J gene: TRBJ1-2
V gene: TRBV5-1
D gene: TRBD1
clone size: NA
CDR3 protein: CASSQRQGLSYGYTF
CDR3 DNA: TGCGCCAGCAGCCAGAGACAGGGGTTAAGCTATGGCTACACCTTC

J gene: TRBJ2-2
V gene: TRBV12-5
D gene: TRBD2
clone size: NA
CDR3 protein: CASGGLAGGPNTGELFF
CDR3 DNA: TGTGCTAGTGGGGGGCTAGCGGGAGGGCCAAACACCGGGGAGCTGTTTTTT

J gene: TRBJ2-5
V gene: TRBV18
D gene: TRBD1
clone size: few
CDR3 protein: CASSPLGPPRQGARETQYF
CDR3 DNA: TGTGCCAGCTCACCTTTAGGACCCCCGCGACAGGGAGCTCGAGAGACCCAGTACTTC

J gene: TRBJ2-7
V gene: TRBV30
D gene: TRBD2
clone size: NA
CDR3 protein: CAWSGLAGGEQYF
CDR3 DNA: TGTGCCTGGAGTGGACTAGCGGGTGGCGAGCAGTACTTC

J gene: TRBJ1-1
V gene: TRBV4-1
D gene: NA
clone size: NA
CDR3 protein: CASSLTGSSNTEAFF
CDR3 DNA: TGCGCCAGCAGCCTAACAGGGAGTTCGAACACTGAAGCTTTCTTT

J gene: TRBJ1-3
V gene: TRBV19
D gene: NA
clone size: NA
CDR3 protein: CASSMEGHSGNTIYF
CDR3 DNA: TGTGCCAGTAGTATGGAGGGCCACTCTGGAAACACCATATATTTT

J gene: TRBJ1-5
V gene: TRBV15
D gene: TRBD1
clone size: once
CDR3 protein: CATSTGQGDVSNQPQHF
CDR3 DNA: TGTGCCACCAGCACAGGACAGGGAGATGTGAGCAATCAGCCCCAGCATTTT

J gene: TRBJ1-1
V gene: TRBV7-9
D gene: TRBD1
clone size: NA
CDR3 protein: CASSLVPGQGKAFF
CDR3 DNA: TGTGCCAGCAGCTTAGTCCCGGGACAGGGTAAAGCTTTCTTT

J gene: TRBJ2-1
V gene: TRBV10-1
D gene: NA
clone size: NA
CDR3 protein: CASRQGEYNEQFF
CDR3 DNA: TGCGCCAGCAGACAGGGAGAATACAATGAGCAGTTCTTC

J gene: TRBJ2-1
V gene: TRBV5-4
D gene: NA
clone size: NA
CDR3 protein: CASSLAAGKSQFF
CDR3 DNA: TGTGCCAGCAGCTTGGCGGCAGGGAAATCCCAGTTCTTC

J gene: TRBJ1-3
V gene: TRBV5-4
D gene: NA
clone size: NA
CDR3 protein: CASRPGGVGNTIYF
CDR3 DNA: TGTGCCAGCAGGCCGGGAGGGGTTGGAAACACCATATATTTT

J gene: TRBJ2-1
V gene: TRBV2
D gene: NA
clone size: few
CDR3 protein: CASGYNGSPPDNEQFF
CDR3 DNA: TGTGCCAGCGGTTATAACGGGAGTCCCCCCGACAATGAGCAGTTCTTC

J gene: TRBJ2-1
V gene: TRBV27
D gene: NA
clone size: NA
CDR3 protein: CASSLGQHNEQFF
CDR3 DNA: TGTGCCAGCAGTCTTGGACAGCACAATGAGCAGTTCTTC

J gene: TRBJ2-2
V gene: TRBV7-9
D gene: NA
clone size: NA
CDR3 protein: CASTRWSGSGFPGELFF
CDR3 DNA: TGTGCCAGCACCCGTTGGTCAGGGTCCGGGTTTCCCGGGGAGCTGTTTTTT